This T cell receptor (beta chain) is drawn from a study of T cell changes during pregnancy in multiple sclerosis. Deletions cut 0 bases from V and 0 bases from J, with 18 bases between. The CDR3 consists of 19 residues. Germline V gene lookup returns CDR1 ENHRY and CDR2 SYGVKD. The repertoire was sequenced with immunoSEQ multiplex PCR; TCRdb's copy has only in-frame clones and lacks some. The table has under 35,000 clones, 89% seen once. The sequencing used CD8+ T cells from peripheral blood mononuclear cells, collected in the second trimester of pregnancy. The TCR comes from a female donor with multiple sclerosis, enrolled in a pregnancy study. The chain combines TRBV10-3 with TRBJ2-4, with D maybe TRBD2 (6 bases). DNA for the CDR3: TGTGCCATCAGTGAGTCTACAGGAGGGCTTAGGCTAGCCAAAAACATTCAGTACTTC. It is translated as CAISESTGGLRLAKNIQYF.